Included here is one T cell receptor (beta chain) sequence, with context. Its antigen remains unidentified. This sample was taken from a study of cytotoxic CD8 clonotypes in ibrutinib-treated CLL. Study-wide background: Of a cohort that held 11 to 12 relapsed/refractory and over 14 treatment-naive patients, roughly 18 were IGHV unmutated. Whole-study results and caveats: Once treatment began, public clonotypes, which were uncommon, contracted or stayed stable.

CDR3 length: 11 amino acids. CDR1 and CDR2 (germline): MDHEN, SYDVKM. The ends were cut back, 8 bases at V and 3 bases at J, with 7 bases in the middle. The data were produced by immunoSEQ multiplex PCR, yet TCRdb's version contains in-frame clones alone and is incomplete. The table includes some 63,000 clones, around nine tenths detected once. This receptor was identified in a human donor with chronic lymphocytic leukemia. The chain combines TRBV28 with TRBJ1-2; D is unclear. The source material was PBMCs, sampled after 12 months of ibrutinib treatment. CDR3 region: CASWRDYGYTF. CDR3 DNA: TGTGCCAGCTGGAGGGACTATGGCTACACCTTC.